These 6 T cell receptor beta chains came from one sample sequenced in a study of cytomegalovirus exposure and HLA in healthy donors (dated by TCRdb to the late 2010s). The library was built by means of the immunoSEQ multiplex PCR assay. A mixture of 60 forward primers for TCR Vbeta segments and 13 reverse primers for TCR Jbeta segments was used in the multiplex PCR. What TCRdb holds here is the immuneACCESS table cut down to in-frame rearrangements. Part of the clones is not present; checked against another copy, under half of the missing clones reflect an unresolved V gene, and the others are unexplained. The sample table lists about 100,000 clones, around 60% of them with a count of one. About 4.3% of the sample is held by the ten biggest clonotypes. The sequencing sample was made of PBMCs. These receptor sequences come from a human donor in good health.

The V and J genes are TRBV28 and TRBJ2-1; 9 positions agree with TRBD2. Germline V gene data show CDR1 as MDHEN and CDR2 as SYDVKM. CDR3 length equals 17 residues. The V and J ends lost 3 bases and 4 bases, in that order; junction bases with no gene match: 10. CDR3 region: CASSFPLGSGGYNEQFF. In DNA form, the CDR3 reads TGTGCCAGCAGTTTTCCCCTCGGTAGCGGGGGATACAATGAGCAGTTCTTC.

This clone occurred once. This chain joins TRBV9 and TRBJ2-1; a weak D match, TRBD2 (6 bases). From germline, CDR1 is SGDLS and CDR2 YYNGEE. V gave up 3 bases and J gave up 5 bases, with 12 bases separating them. The CDR3 consists of 14 residues. CDR3 DNA sequence: TGTGCCAGCAGCGAGTGGGACTGGAACAATGAGCAGTTCTTC. Protein: CASSEWDWNNEQFF.

This chain connects TRBV19 to TRBJ2-5; 9 bases agree with TRBD1. Trimming removed 5 bases from V and 10 bases from J; junction bases left unmatched: 14. The CDR3 is made up of 15 amino acids. Per germline, CDR1 LNHDA and CDR2 SQIVND (reference sequence). The CDR3 DNA is TGTGCCAGTAGTGCCGGGACAGGGCCTCCGAGGGACCAGTACTTC. Amino acids: CASSAGTGPPRDQYF.

The chain employs TRBV5-4 and TRBJ1-1, with a tentative D call TRBD1 (6 bases). The CDR3 is 13 amino acids. Germline V gene sequence: CDR1 SGHNT, CDR2 YYREEE (reference sequence). V gave up 4 bases and J gave up 7 bases, with 14 bases separating them. The CDR3 region has the DNA TGTGCCAGCAGCCCCGGGACAAGCCGTGAAGCTTTCTTT. Translating gives CASSPGTSREAFF.

The chain combines TRBV2 with TRBJ2-1; 15 nucleotides match TRBD2. Germline V gives CDR1 SNHLY, CDR2 FYNNEI. The J segment lost 6 bases and the V segment lost 4 bases, leaving 10 bases of the junction unmatched. The CDR3 loop spans 18 amino acids. The CDR3, as DNA: TGTGCCAGCAGTGTGGGGACTAGCGGGAGGAGGGGGTCCAATGAGCAGTTCTTC. Its translation: CASSVGTSGRRGSNEQFF.

The rearrangement uses TRBV5-4 and TRBJ2-7; TRBD2 matches 13 bases. The CDR3 has 14 residues. V lost 3 bases, J lost 7 bases, and 4 bases stayed unmatched. CDR1 is SGHNT, CDR2 YYREEE, per germline (reference sequence). DNA of the CDR3: TGTGCCAGCAGCTCGGGACTAGCGGGATGGGAGCAGTACTTC. Translating gives CASSSGLAGWEQYF.